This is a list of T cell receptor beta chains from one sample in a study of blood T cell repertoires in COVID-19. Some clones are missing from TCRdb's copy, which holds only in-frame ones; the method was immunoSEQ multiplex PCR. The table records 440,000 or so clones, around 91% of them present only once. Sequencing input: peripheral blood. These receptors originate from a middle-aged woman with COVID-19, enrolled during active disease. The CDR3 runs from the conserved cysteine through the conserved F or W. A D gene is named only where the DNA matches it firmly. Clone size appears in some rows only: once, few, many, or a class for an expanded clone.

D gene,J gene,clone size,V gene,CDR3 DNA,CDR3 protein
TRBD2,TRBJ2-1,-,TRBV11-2,TGTGCCAGCAGCTTAGTAGCGGGACTCTACAATGAGCAGTTCTTC,CASSLVAGLYNEQFF
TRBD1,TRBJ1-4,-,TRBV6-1,TGTGCCAGCAGTGAAGCCTCCGGGACAGGTACCTTGGGTGTTAATGAAAAACTGTTTTTT,CASSEASGTGTLGVNEKLFF
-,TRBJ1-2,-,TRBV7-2,TGTGCCAGCAGCTTAAAGACAGAGTACTATGGCTACACCTTC,CASSLKTEYYGYTF
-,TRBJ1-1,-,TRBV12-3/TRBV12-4,TGTGCCAGCAGTTTTGGGGGAGGCGAAGCTTTCTTT,CASSFGGGEAFF
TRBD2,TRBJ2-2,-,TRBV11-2,TGTGCCAGCAGCTTAGGGACTAGCGGGGTGAACACCGGGGAGCTGTTTTTT,CASSLGTSGVNTGELFF
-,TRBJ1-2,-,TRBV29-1,TGCGGAGGGGAGTTTAACTATGGCTACACCTTC,CGGEFNYGYTF
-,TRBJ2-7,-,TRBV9,TGTGCCAGCAGCGCGACAGGTGTCCACGAGCAGTACTTC,CASSATGVHEQYF
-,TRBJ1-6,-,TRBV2,TGTGCCAGCAGTGATGTGGGGGCGAAGGGTAATTCACCCCTCCACTTT,CASSDVGAKGNSPLHF
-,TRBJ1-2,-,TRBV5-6,TGTGCCAGCAGCTCACCCCCAGGGGCCGGCTATGGCTACACCTTC,CASSSPPGAGYGYTF
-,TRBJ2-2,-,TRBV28,TGTGCCAGCAGTTTATCGGGGGTGGACACCGGGGAGCTGTTTTTT,CASSLSGVDTGELFF
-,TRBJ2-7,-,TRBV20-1,TGCAGTGCTAGTAGGGGTTCGGCAACTGGCTCCTACGAGCAGTACTTC,CSASRGSATGSYEQYF
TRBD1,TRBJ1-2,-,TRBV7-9,TGTGCCAGCAGCTTTCCCACAGGGGGTAACTATGGCTACACCTTC,CASSFPTGGNYGYTF
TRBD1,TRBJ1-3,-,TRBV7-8,TGTGCCAGCAGCTCTGACAGGGCTGGAAACACCATATATTTT,CASSSDRAGNTIYF
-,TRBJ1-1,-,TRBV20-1,TGCAGTGCTAGGAGCACTGAAGCTTTCTTT,CSARSTEAFF
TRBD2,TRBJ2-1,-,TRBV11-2,TGTGCCAGCAGCTTAGGATCGGGACTAGCGGGGTACAATGAGCAGTTCTTC,CASSLGSGLAGYNEQFF
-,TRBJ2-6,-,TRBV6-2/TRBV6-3,TGTGCCAGCAGTCCCATAGCCCCTCTCTCTGGGGCCAACGTCCTGACTTTC,CASSPIAPLSGANVLTF
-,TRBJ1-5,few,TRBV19,TGTGCCAGTAGTATACCCCGGGCCCGGGGGCAGCCCCAGCATTTT,CASSIPRARGQPQHF
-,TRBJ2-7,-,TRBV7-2,TGTGCCAGCAGCCCCATGACAGCGACCTACGAGCAGTACTTC,CASSPMTATYEQYF
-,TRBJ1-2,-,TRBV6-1,TGTGCCAGCAGTGAAGCAAGACACGACTATGGCTACACCTTC,CASSEARHDYGYTF
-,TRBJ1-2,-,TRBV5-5,TGTGCCAGTCGCCGGGACACAGACTATGGCTACACCTTC,CASRRDTDYGYTF
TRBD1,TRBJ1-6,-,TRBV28,TGTGCCAGCACGAGGGCCAGGGGGCCCAATTCACCCCTCCACTTT,CASTRARGPNSPLHF
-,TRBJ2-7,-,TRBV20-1,TGCAGTGCTAGTGGGAGGATGGCCCGTACCGAGCAGTACTTC,CSASGRMARTEQYF
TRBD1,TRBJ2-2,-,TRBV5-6,TGTGCCAGCAGCTGGCGGACAGGGGGAACCGGGGAGCTGTTTTTT,CASSWRTGGTGELFF
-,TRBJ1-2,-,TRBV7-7,TGTGCTAGCAGCTTTATCCCGGGAGACAACTATGGCTACACCTTC,CASSFIPGDNYGYTF
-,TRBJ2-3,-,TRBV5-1,TGCGCCAGCAGCCCCGGAGGCCGAGATACGCAGTATTTT,CASSPGGRDTQYF
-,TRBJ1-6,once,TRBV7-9,TGTGCCAGCAGCCCCGGTCCTGGGCTTTCACCCCTCCACTTT,CASSPGPGLSPLHF
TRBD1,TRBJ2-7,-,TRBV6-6,TGTGCCAGCAGTTACACCCCACAGGGGGCGGGCGAGCAGTACTTC,CASSYTPQGAGEQYF
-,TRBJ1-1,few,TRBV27,TGTGCCAGCACCCGACGGGGGAACACTGAAGCTTTCTTT,CASTRRGNTEAFF
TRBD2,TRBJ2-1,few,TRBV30,TGTGCCTGGAGTGGCTCTAGCGGTCGCAATGAGCAGTTCTTC,CAWSGSSGRNEQFF
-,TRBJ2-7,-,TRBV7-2,TGTGCCACCAATTCCGGACAGTCCCCCTACGAGCAGTACTTC,CATNSGQSPYEQYF
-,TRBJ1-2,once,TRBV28,TGTGCCAGCAGTTTGGGAGGGGCGAACTATGGCTACACCTTC,CASSLGGANYGYTF
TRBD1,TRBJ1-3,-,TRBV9,TGTGCCAGCAGCGTTGGGACAGGGGATAGAAACACCATATATTTT,CASSVGTGDRNTIYF
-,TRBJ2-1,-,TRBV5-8,TGTGCCAGCAGCTTGCGGGAGATCCCCTACAATGAGCAGTTCTTC,CASSLREIPYNEQFF
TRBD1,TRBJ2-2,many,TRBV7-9,TGTGCCAGCAGCTTAAATCTCCGGACAGGGCCCACCGGGGAGCTGTTTTTT,CASSLNLRTGPTGELFF
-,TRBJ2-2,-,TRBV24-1,TGTGCCACCAGTGTAGGGGGCACCGGGGAGCTGTTTTTT,CATSVGGTGELFF
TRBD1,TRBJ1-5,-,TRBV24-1,TGTGCCACCACTACAGGGGCTAATCAGCCCCAGCATTTT,CATTTGANQPQHF
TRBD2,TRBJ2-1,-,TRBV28,TGTGCCAGCAGTTTATGGACTAGCGGGACCTCGCCGCGGAATGAGCAGTTCTTC,CASSLWTSGTSPRNEQFF
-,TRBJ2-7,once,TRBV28,TGTGCCAGCAGTTTAAGGGGAATCCGGGACGAGCAGTACTTC,CASSLRGIRDEQYF
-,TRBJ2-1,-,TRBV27,TGTGCCAGCAGTTTCTGGGCCGACAATGAGCAGTTCTTC,CASSFWADNEQFF
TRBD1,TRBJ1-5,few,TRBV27,TGTGCCAGCAGCCGCGGACAGGGGGCCGGCAATCAGCCCCAGCATTTT,CASSRGQGAGNQPQHF
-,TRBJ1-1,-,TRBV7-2,TGTGCCAGCAGCTTGGGCCAGAACACTGAAGCTTTCTTT,CASSLGQNTEAFF
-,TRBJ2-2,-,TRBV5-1,TGCGCCAGCAGCTTTTCCCGGGACAATCGGGGGGAGCTGTTTTTT,CASSFSRDNRGELFF
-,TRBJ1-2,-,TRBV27,TGTGCCAGCAGTTTACTAGGGGTCGGAGGCTACACCTTC,CASSLLGVGGYTF
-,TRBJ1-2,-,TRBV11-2,TGTGCCAGCAGCTTAGACCCCGTCGGGGGGAGTTATGGCTACACCTTC,CASSLDPVGGSYGYTF